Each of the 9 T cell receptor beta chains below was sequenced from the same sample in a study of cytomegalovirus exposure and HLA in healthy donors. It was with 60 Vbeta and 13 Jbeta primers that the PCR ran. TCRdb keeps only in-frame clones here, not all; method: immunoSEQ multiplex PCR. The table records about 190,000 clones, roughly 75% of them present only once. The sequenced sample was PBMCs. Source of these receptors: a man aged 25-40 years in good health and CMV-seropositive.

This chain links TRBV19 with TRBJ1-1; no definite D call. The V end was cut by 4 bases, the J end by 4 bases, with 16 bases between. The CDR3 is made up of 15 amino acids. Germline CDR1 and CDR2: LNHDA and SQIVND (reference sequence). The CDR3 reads CASSTRTGRGTEAFF. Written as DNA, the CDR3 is TGTGCCAGTAGTACTCGGACGGGTCGGGGCACTGAAGCTTTCTTT.

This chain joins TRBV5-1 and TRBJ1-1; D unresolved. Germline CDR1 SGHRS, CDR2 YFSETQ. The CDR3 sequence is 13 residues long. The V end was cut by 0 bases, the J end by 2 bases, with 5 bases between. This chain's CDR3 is CASSLGSNTEAFF. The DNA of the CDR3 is TGCGCCAGCAGCTTGGGCAGTAACACTGAAGCTTTCTTT.

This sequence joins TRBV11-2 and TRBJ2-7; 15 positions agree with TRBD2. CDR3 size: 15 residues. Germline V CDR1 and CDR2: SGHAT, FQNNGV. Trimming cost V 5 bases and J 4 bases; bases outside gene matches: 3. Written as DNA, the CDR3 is TGTGCCAGCAGCCCGGGACTAGCGGGGGGTTACGAGCAGTACTTC. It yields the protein CASSPGLAGGYEQYF. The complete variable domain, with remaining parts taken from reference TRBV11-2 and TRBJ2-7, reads EAGVAQSPRYKIIEKRQSVAFWCNPISGHATLYWYQQILGQGPKLLIQFQNNGVVDDSQLPKDRFSAERLKGVDSTLKIQPAKLEDSAVYLCASSPGLAGGYEQYFGPGTRLTVT.

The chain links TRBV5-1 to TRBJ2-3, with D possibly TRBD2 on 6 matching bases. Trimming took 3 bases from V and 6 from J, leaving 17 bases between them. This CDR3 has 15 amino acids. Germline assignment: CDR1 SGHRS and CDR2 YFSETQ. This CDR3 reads CASSWESPGRDTQYF. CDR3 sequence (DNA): TGCGCCAGCAGCTGGGAGTCTCCGGGGAGGGATACGCAGTATTTT.

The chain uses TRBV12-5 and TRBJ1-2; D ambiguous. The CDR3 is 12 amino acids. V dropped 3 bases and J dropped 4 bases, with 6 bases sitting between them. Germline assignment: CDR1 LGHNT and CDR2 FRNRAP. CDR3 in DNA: TGTGCTAGTGGTTTCAGCGGCTATGGCTACACCTTC. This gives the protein CASGFSGYGYTF. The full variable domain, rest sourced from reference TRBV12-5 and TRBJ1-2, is DARVTQTPRHKVTEMGQEVTMRCQPILGHNTVFWYRQTMMQGLELLAYFRNRAPLDDSGMPKDRFSAEMPDATLATLKIQPSEPRDSAVYFCASGFSGYGYTFGSGTRLTVV.

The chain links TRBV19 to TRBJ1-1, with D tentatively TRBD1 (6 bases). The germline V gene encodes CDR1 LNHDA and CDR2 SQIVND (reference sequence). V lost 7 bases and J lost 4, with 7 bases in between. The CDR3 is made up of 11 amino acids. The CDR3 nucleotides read TGTGCCAGTATACAGGGCACTGAAGCTTTCTTT. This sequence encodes CASIQGTEAFF.

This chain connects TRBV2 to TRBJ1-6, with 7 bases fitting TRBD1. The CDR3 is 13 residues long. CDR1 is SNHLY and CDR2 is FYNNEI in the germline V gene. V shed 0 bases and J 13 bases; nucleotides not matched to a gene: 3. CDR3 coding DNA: TGTGCCAGCAGTGAAGCGCAAGGGGGCCCCCTCCACTTT. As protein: CASSEAQGGPLHF.

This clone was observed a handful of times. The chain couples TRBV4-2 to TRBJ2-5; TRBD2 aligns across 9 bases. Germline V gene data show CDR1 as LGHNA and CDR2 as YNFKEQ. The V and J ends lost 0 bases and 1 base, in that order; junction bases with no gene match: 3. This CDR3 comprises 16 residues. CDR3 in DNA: TGTGCCAGCAGCCAAGATTGGCGGGAGGGCCAAGAGACCCAGTACTTC. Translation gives CASSQDWREGQETQYF.

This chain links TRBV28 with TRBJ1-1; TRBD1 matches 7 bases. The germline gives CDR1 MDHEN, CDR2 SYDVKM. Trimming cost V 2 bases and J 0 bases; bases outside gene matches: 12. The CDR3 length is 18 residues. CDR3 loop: CASSLPYQTGIMNTEAFF. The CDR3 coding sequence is TGTGCCAGCAGTTTACCCTACCAGACAGGGATAATGAACACTGAAGCTTTCTTT.